Listed below are T cell receptor beta chains from one sample, sequenced in a study of neoadjuvant nivolumab and ipilimumab in lung cancer. Libraries were prepared by immunoSEQ multiplex PCR; TCRdb keeps only in-frame clonotypes and omits some of them. Here the sample spans about 29,000 clones, about 80% being singletons. The starting material was tumor tissue, obtained after neoadjuvant nivolumab, alone or with ipilimumab, at or shortly before surgery. The receptor set was obtained from an adult with non-small cell lung cancer. The CDR3 runs from the conserved cysteine through the conserved F or W. D genes are given only for firm matches. Clone size is given for some rows only: seen once, a few or many times, or a class if the clone is expanded.

TRBD1	TRBV7-8	TRBJ2-7	.	CASSLDRVSYEQYF	TGTGCCAGCAGCTTGGACAGGGTATCCTACGAGCAGTACTTC
.	TRBV5-6	TRBJ1-1	once	CASSVEEAFF	TGTGCCAGCAGCGTGGAGGAAGCTTTCTTT
.	TRBV4-1	TRBJ2-7	.	CASSSRPEGGYEQYF	TGCGCCAGCAGCTCAAGACCAGAGGGTGGCTACGAGCAGTACTTC
.	TRBV4-3	TRBJ1-4	.	CASSRGTSVTNEKLFF	TGCGCCAGCAGCCGCGGTACTAGTGTAACTAATGAAAAACTGTTTTTT
TRBD2	TRBV6-6	TRBJ2-7	.	CASSYRASGGYEQYF	TGTGCCAGCAGTTACAGGGCTAGCGGGGGTTACGAGCAGTACTTC
.	TRBV6-5	TRBJ1-2	.	CASRQGSGYTF	TGTGCCAGCAGACAGGGTAGTGGCTACACCTTC
.	TRBV5-1	TRBJ1-1	.	CASSDSNTEAFF	TGCGCCAGCAGCGACAGCAACACTGAAGCTTTCTTT
.	TRBV7-2	TRBJ2-7	.	CASSLVHRNEQYF	TGTGCCAGCAGCTTAGTCCATCGCAACGAGCAGTACTTC
TRBD2	TRBV19	TRBJ2-3	.	CASAGRGVGTDTQYF	TGTGCCTCAGCGGGGCGGGGCGTAGGCACAGATACGCAGTATTTT
TRBD2	TRBV9	TRBJ2-2	.	CASSPTGGSTGELFF	TGTGCCAGCAGCCCGACGGGGGGTAGCACCGGGGAGCTGTTTTTT
TRBD1	TRBV13	TRBJ2-7	.	CASSSSFGTGHYEQYF	TGTGCCAGCAGCTCATCGTTCGGGACAGGGCACTACGAGCAGTACTTC
.	TRBV7-9	TRBJ2-1	few	CASRGSAVNEQFF	TGTGCCAGCAGGGGAAGCGCAGTCAATGAGCAGTTCTTC
.	TRBV6-5	TRBJ1-2	.	CASRSGDNYGYTF	TGTGCCAGTCGGAGCGGGGATAACTATGGCTACACCTTC
.	TRBV6-5	TRBJ1-5	.	CASSYSGPSNQPQHF	TGTGCCAGCAGTTACTCTGGGCCCTCCAATCAGCCCCAGCATTTT
.	TRBV2	TRBJ1-2	.	CASSAATAGDGYTF	TGTGCCAGCAGTGCGGCAACGGCAGGGGATGGCTACACCTTC
.	TRBV30	TRBJ1-3	.	CAWSVPGTGNTIYF	TGTGCCTGGAGTGTACCGGGGACTGGAAACACCATATATTTT
.	TRBV13	TRBJ1-1	medium-sized	CASSLSGTGNTEAFF	TGTGCCAGCAGCTTGAGTGGGACTGGCAACACTGAAGCTTTCTTT
TRBD1	TRBV7-9	TRBJ2-7	.	CASSPWTGNPYEQYF	TGTGCCAGCAGCCCATGGACAGGGAACCCCTACGAGCAGTACTTC
.	TRBV5-4	TRBJ2-2	.	CAGGTPNTGELFF	TGTGCTGGAGGGACCCCGAACACCGGGGAGCTGTTTTTT
.	TRBV18	TRBJ2-5	few	CASSPPSGFETQYF	TGTGCCAGCTCACCACCATCAGGGTTCGAGACCCAGTACTTC
.	TRBV18	TRBJ2-1	.	CASSPPEGQGNEQFF	TGTGCCAGCTCACCACCAGAAGGCCAGGGCAATGAGCAGTTCTTC
.	TRBV15	TRBJ1-2	.	CAPEPEGRGNFNYGYTF	TGTGCCCCCGAGCCTGAGGGGAGGGGGAATTTCAACTATGGCTACACCTTC
.	TRBV4-1	TRBJ1-5	.	CASSQAGDQPQHF	TGCGCCAGCAGCCAAGCGGGAGATCAGCCCCAGCATTTT
.	TRBV4-3	TRBJ1-6	.	CASSQERNSPLHF	TGCGCCAGCAGCCAAGAAAGAAATTCACCCCTCCACTTT
TRBD1	TRBV5-1	TRBJ1-1	.	CASSSGTAYTEAFF	TGCGCCAGCAGCTCCGGGACAGCCTACACTGAAGCTTTCTTT
.	TRBV20-1	TRBJ1-2	.	CSASEAGYTF	TGCAGTGCTAGCGAGGCGGGCTACACCTTC
.	TRBV25-1	TRBJ1-1	.	CASSKGRTEAFF	TGTGCCAGCAGTAAAGGGCGCACTGAAGCTTTCTTT
.	TRBV19	TRBJ2-1	.	CASSRGQSFNNEQFF	TGTGCCAGTAGTAGAGGACAGTCATTTAACAATGAGCAGTTCTTC
.	TRBV2	TRBJ1-4	.	CASRNIATNEKLFF	TGTGCCAGCAGGAACATTGCAACTAATGAAAAACTGTTTTTT
.	TRBV5-1	TRBJ1-2	.	CASSLGGEPYGYTF	TGCGCCAGCAGCTTGGGCGGGGAGCCGTATGGCTACACCTTC